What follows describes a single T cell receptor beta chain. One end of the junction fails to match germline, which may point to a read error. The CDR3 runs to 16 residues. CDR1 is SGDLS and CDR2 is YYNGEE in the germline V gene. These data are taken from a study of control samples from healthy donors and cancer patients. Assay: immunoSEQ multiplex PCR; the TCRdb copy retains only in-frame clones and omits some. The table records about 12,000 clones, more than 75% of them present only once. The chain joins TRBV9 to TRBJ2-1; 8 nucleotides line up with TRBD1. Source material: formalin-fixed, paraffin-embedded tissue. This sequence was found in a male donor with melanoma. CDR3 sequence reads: CTSSGASDRGYNEQFF. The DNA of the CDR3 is TGTACCAGCAGTGGGGCCTCAGACAGGGGCTACAATGAGCAGTTCTTC.